This T cell receptor (beta chain) was profiled in a study of T cell responses to AZD1222 COVID-19 vaccine. This CDR3 region has 14 residues. The junction had 4 bases not matched to a gene; V was cut back by 5 bases and J by 4 bases. The V gene's germline CDR1 is SGHTA and CDR2 FQGNSA. This table comes from immunoSEQ multiplex PCR, and its TCRdb copy is limited to in-frame clones, with some not included. Among around 120,000 clones listed, roughly 87% were seen once. Overall study results and limits: Along spike, vaccine-associated CD4 TCRs were found throughout, with dominance at 160-218 and 743-854.

Of note for this clone: No antigen is known for it.

Sequencing used peripheral blood, obtained on day 0 of AZD1222 vaccination. This clonotype originated in an adult in good health. The J gene is TRBJ1-2, the V gene TRBV7-2; TRBD1 aligns across 10 bases. The chain's CDR3 is CASSTRTGGYGYTF. The CDR3 bases are TGTGCCAGCAGCACACGGACAGGGGGCTATGGCTACACCTTC. Full variable domain (rest looked up from reference TRBV7-2 and TRBJ1-2): GAGVSQSPSNKVTEKGKDVELRCDPISGHTALYWYRQSLGQGLEFLIYFQGNSAPDKSGLPSDRFSAERTGGSVSTLTIQRTQQEDSAVYLCASSTRTGGYGYTFGSGTRLTVV.